This TCR beta chain was captured in a study of a mutant IDH1 vaccine in newly diagnosed glioma (dated by TCRdb to the early 2020s). Looking at the study overall: Vaccination started 4-6 weeks after radiotherapy alone, or was given together with temozolomide cycles in the groups whose treatment included chemotherapy. Of the approximately 35 treated patients, 62.5% were male and about 40% were female, and a mean age of about 37 years was recorded. Before enrollment, most patients had been given radiochemotherapy with temozolomide as standard therapy, while the rest had received either radiotherapy alone or temozolomide alone. The week-35 safety follow-up was designated visit V12, and the week-47 end of study was designated visit V13. Peripheral blood samples were drawn at six visits, namely V03 (baseline), V05, V07, V10, V12 and V13. For exploratory analyses, longitudinal TCRB deep sequencing was carried out in 25 treated patients wherever samples were available.

A distance of 15 bases separates the germline ends of V and J, which lose 4 bases and 8 bases respectively. From the cysteine up to the phenylalanine, the CDR3 has a length of 15 residues. The entry retains the CDR3 DNA only, 45 bases that are in frame from base 1. CDR1 and CDR2 (MGHRA, YSYEKL) derive from the germline V gene. The receptor library was made with the immunoSEQ multiplex PCR assay. Rearranged TCR beta chain sequences were amplified with the hsTCRB Kit following the manufacturer's protocol. Sequencing of TCRB libraries was carried out on an Illumina MiSeq. The study's processing was this. The kit vendor's proprietary platform handled demultiplexing, trimming and gene mapping. The table comes from immuneACCESS by way of TCRdb, which keeps in-frame sequences with V and J called. Part of the clones is missing from these tables; in studies checked, under half for an unresolved V gene and the rest for unknown reasons. V, J and clone size derive from that table, while D and trimming were established from the DNA sequence. The sample includes 60,000 to 70,000 clones, with roughly 87% observed a single time. The top ten clonotypes cover 3.8% of the sample.

About this clone: The specificity of this receptor is unknown. Base quality data are lacking; no much larger clone is found one base away.

Sample time point, as interpreted from the label and publication: week 47, end of study. Every vaccine dose consisted of 300 ug of a 20-mer mutant IDH1 peptide in Montanide, administered subcutaneously together with topical imiquimod. Eight vaccinations were administered to patients in weeks 1, 3, 5, 7, 11, 15, 19 and 23, corresponding to visits V03 through V10. The donors had newly diagnosed IDH1-mutant astrocytomas of WHO grade 3 or 4 that showed loss of nuclear ATRX. The samples were drawn from NOA16, a multicentre, single-arm, open-label phase I trial in Germany that tested a mutant IDH1 peptide vaccine in humans for the first time. The DNeasy Blood and Tissue Kit was used to extract genomic DNA from EDTA blood for TCRB sequencing. Overall study outcomes, separate from this receptor: Pseudoprogression appeared unrelated to alterations in the top peripheral T cell clonotypes detected by TCRB sequencing. PBMC samples for TCRB deep sequencing were selected based on availability. Immune responses induced by the vaccine were seen in roughly 95% of patients across multiple MHC alleles. The authors noted that analyses of patient blood samples could not be reproduced because of sample limitations.

Here the sequenced sample was PBMCs, taken from a glioma patient whose treatment included an IDH1 peptide vaccine. The receptor was derived from a young man with glioma. The chain is encoded by TRBV4-1 joined to TRBJ1-6, with the D gene not clear enough to name. The DNA reads TGCGCCAGCAGCCGTCTGGGCCCGGGAGATTCACCCCTCCACTTT. This is translated as CASSRLGPGDSPLHF.